This T cell receptor beta chain stems from a study of T-cell reconstitution after alpha-beta-depleted transplantation in children. The library targeted TCRbeta and was prepared with unique molecular identifiers. TCRdb reprocessed the PCR reads with MiXCR, giving one entry per CDR3 protein. The data show some 110,000 distinct CDR3 sequences, over 9% seen once. The CDR3 contains 14 residues. Germline V gene data show CDR1 as LGHDT and CDR2 as YNNKEL (reference sequence). Trimming took off 4 bases at V and 5 bases at J, with 11 bases between the two ends. The clonotype comes from a boy aged 2 to 10 with acute lymphoblastic leukemia, due to receive a stem cell transplant. This specimen was PBMCs, taken before TCRalphabeta/CD19-depleted stem cell transplant. The chain links TRBV3-1 to TRBJ1-4; D ambiguous. The CDR3 loop reads CASSPSYGNEKLFF. The CDR3 bases are TGTGCCAGCAGCCCCTCGTACGGCAATGAAAAACTGTTTTTT.